This is a list of T cell receptor beta chains from one sample in a study of blood T cell repertoires in COVID-19. Clones were sequenced by immunoSEQ multiplex PCR, and TCRdb holds only the in-frame ones, with some missing. The sample yields about 150,000 clones, around 89% seen once. Sequenced: peripheral blood. These receptors all stem from a man aged 55 to 70 with acute or convalescent COVID-19. Both conserved end residues are part of each CDR3. A D gene is named only where the DNA matches it firmly.

D gene	V gene	J gene	CDR3 protein	CDR3 DNA
NA	TRBV7-2	TRBJ2-5	CASGSRRETQYF	TGTGCCAGCGGGAGCAGGCGAGAGACCCAGTACTTC
TRBD1	TRBV19	TRBJ1-1	CASSAPGQGVTEAFF	TGTGCCAGTAGTGCGCCGGGACAGGGGGTCACTGAAGCTTTCTTT
NA	TRBV20-1	TRBJ1-2	CSASTQGSQNYGYTF	TGCAGTGCTAGTACCCAGGGTTCCCAAAACTATGGCTACACCTTC
NA	TRBV11-2	TRBJ1-6	CASSLYNSPLHF	TGTGCCAGCAGCCTTTATAATTCACCCCTCCACTTT
NA	TRBV27	TRBJ2-1	CASSLNSYNEQFF	TGTGCCAGCAGTTTAAACAGTTACAATGAGCAGTTCTTC
NA	TRBV6-5	TRBJ1-1	CASKVLGNTEAFF	TGTGCCAGCAAAGTTCTCGGGAACACTGAAGCTTTCTTT
TRBD1	TRBV2	TRBJ1-2	CASSERSLGTGGRLNYGYTF	TGTGCCAGCAGTGAAAGATCTCTCGGGACAGGCGGAAGATTAAACTATGGCTACACCTTC
NA	TRBV2	TRBJ1-2	CASSEGRAYGYTF	TGTGCCAGCAGTGAGGGCAGGGCTTATGGCTACACCTTC
TRBD2	TRBV7-6	TRBJ2-3	CASSILSGGVVDTQYF	TGTGCCAGCAGCATCTTATCGGGGGGAGTGGTAGATACGCAGTATTTT
TRBD1	TRBV7-9	TRBJ1-6	CASMMGRGHSPLHF	TGTGCCAGCATGATGGGCAGGGGGCACTCACCCCTCCACTTT
TRBD1	TRBV5-1	TRBJ2-3	CASSLGQASTDTQYF	TGCGCCAGCAGCTTAGGACAGGCTAGCACAGATACGCAGTATTTT
NA	TRBV11-2	TRBJ1-6	CASSLSRGSPLHF	TGTGCCAGCAGCTTAAGTAGGGGATCACCCCTCCACTTT
TRBD2	TRBV4-2	TRBJ2-1	CASSQVAGAYNEQFF	TGTGCCAGCAGCCAAGTAGCGGGTGCCTACAATGAGCAGTTCTTC
NA	TRBV5-1	TRBJ2-4	CASSVQGKGDIQYF	TGCGCCAGCAGCGTGCAGGGGAAAGGAGACATTCAGTACTTC